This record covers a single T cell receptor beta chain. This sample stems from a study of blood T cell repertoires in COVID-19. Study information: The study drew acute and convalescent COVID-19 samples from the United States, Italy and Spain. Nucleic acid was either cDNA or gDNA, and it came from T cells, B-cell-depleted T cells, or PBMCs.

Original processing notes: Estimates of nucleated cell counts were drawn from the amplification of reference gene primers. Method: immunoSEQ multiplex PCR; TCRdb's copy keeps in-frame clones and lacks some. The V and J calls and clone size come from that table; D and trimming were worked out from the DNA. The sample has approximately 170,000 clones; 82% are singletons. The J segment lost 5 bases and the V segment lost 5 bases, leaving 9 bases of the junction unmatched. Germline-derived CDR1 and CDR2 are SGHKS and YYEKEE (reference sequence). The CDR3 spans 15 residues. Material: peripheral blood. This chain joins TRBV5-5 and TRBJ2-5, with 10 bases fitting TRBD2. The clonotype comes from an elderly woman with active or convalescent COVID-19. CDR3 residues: CASSTIAGGRETQYF. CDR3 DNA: TGTGCCAGCAGTACTATAGCGGGAGGTCGGGAGACCCAGTACTTC.